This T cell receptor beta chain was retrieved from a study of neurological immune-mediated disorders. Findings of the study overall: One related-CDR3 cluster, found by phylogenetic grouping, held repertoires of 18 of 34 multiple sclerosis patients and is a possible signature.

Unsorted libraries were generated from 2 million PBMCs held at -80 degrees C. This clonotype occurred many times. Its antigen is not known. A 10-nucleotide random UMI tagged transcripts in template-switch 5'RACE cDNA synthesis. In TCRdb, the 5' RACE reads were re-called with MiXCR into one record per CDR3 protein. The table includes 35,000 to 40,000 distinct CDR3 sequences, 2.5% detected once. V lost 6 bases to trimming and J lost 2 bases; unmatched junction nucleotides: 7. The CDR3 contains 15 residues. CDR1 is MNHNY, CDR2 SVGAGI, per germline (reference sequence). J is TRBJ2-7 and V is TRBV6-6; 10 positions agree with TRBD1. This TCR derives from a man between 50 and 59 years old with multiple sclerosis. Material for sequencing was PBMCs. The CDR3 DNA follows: TGTGCCAGCAGGGAGGGACAGGGGCCCACCTACGAGCAGTACTTC. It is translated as CASREGQGPTYEQYF.